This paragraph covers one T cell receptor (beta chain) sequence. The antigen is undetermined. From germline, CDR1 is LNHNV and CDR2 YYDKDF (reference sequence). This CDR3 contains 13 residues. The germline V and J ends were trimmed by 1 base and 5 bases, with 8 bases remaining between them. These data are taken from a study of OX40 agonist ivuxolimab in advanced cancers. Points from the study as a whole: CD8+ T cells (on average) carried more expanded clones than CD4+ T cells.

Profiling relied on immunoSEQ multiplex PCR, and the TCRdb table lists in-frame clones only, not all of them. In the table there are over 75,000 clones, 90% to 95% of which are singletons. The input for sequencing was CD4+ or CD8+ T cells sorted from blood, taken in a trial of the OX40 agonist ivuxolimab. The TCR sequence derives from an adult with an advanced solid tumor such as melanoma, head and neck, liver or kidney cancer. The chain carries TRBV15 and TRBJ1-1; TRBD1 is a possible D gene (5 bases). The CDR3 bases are TGTGCCACCAGCAGAGGGGGGGTAACTGAAGCTTTCTTT. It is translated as CATSRGGVTEAFF.